Sequencing of this T cell receptor beta chain was carried out in a study of blood T cell repertoires in COVID-19. The method was immunoSEQ multiplex PCR; TCRdb's version includes in-frame clones alone and lacks a portion of them. The sample has about 36,000 clones, roughly three quarters seen once. The CDR3 contains 15 residues. The V gene lost 0 bases and the J gene lost 9 bases, with 15 bases spanning the gap. The germline V gene has CDR1 LNHNV and CDR2 YYDKDF (reference sequence). The gene calls are TRBV15 and TRBJ2-4, with D possibly matching TRBD1 (6 bases). Sequenced input: peripheral blood. The receptor was isolated from a man between 65 and 79 years old with acute or convalescent COVID-19. CDR3 DNA sequence: TGTGCCACCAGCAGAGATTGGCAGGGGACGGGCATTCAGTACTTC. Encoded protein: CATSRDWQGTGIQYF.